The present T cell receptor beta chain was sequenced within a study of blood T cell repertoires in COVID-19 (dated by TCRdb to 2020 to 2022). Background for the entire study: Collaborator samples came from the United States, Italy and Spain and covered acute and convalescent phases of COVID-19. The prospective study material was composed of cDNA or gDNA derived from T cells, B-cell-depleted T cells, or PBMCs. Deeply sampled blood TCRbeta repertoires from subjects exposed to, actively infected with, or recovered from COVID-19 were included in the dataset. The repertoires were released in a freely available public database meant as a resource for research on the immune response to SARS-CoV-2. The samples were drawn from two sources: the first 160 participants of the ongoing ImmuneRACE study, and approximately 1,300 subjects contributed by 6 global collaborators. A de-identified subject ID, COVID-19 status, age in years and sex were almost always included in the sample metadata. Where available, HLA class I and class II types were obtained from metadata supplied by the sample provider rather than from assay-based typing.

The immunoSEQ Assay, a bias-controlled multiplex PCR, was used to amplify TCRbeta CDR3 regions from genomic DNA. The authors' analysis ran thus. The number of nucleated cells in each sample was estimated by amplification of reference gene primers within the assay. To quantify the absolute abundance of each unique TCRbeta CDR3 rearrangement, sequence reads were collapsed and filtered. For each sample, productive Simpson clonality was calculated by taking the square root of Simpson's diversity index across productive rearrangements. Drawn from immuneACCESS, this table holds only the in-frame rearrangements with V and J called that TCRdb kept. Clones are partly lost; checked studies trace under half to an unresolved V gene and leave the rest unexplained. The DNA gave D and trimming, while V, J and clone size come from that table. The sample table holds 90,000 to 100,000 clones, of which approximately 88% were seen once. Clones ranked in the top ten supply about 16% of the sample.

A word on this clone: Which antigen it targets is not known. One base away there is no much larger clone; base qualities are not given.

At one collaborating source in Seattle, patients were enrolled during active infection and were followed longitudinally through the course of disease. The collaborating institutions used their own protocols to collect whole blood in K2EDTA tubes. For TCRbeta analysis, collaborators shipped samples as frozen whole blood, isolated PBMCs, or DNA extracted from either of those sample types. The CDR3, from cysteine to phenylalanine, totals 13 residues. Only the CDR3 DNA stays, 39 bases, in frame from base 1. After removal of 4 bases from V and 3 bases from J, the junction retains 2 bases not matched to a gene. Broader findings and caveats from the paper: The quantity of clinical and demographic metadata differed by source and by participant and was supplied without curation.

The clonotype was recovered from a woman in her sixties with COVID-19, enrolled during active disease. This chain joins TRBV12-3 or TRBV12-4 to TRBJ1-2; 7 bases in between match TRBD1. The sequenced material came from peripheral blood. The nucleotide sequence reads TGTGCCAGCAGTTACAGGGGTGACTATGGCTACACCTTC. It encodes CASSYRGDYGYTF.